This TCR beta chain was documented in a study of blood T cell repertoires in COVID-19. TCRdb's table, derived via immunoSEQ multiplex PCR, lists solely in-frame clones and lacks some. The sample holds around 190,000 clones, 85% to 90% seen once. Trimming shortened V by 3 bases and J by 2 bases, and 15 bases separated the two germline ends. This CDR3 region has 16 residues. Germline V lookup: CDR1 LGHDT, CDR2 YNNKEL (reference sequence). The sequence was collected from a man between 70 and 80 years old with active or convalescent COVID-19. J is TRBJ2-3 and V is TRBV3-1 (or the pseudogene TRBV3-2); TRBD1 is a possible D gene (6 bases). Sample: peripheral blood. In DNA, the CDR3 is TGTGCCAGCAGCCAGGGGACGGCAGGGGCCACAGATACGCAGTATTTT. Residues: CASSQGTAGATDTQYF.